The entry below gives a single T cell receptor (beta chain) sequence along with its context. Using immunoSEQ multiplex PCR, the repertoire was profiled, and TCRdb retains in-frame clones only, with some absent. The repertoire consists of about 200,000 clones, with over 60% occurring once and the leading ten covering around 6%. The source of the sample is a study of blood T cell repertoires in COVID-19. In the study overall: Both acute and convalescent COVID-19 samples were obtained from the United States, Italy and Spain.

What was sequenced was peripheral blood. The sequence came from a woman in her 70s with acute or convalescent COVID-19.

The CDR3 region is CASSPGQDLGEQFF. The CDR3 DNA is TGTGCCAGCAGCCCGGGACAGGACTTGGGGGAGCAGTTCTTC. The chain is built from TRBV28 and TRBJ2-1; 8 bases match TRBD1. V shed 6 bases, J shed 10 bases, and the junction held 11 bases outside the gene matches. Germline assignment: CDR1 MDHEN and CDR2 SYDVKM. This CDR3 is 14 amino acids long.